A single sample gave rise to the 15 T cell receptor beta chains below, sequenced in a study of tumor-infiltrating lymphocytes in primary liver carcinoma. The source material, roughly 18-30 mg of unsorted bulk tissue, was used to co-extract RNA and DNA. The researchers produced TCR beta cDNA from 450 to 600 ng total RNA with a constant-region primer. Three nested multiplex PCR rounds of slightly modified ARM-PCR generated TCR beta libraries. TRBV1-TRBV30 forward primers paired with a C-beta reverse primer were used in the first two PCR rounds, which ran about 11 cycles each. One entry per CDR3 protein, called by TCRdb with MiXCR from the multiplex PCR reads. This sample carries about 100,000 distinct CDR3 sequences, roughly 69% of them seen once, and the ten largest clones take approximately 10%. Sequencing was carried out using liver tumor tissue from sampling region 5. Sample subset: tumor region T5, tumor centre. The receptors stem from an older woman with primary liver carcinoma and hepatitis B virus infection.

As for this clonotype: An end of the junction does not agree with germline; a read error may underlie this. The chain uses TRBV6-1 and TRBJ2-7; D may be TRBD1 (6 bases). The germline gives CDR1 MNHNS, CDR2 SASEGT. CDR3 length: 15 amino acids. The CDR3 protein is CASSAPDSASYDQYF. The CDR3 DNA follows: TGTGCCAGCAGTGCTCCGGACAGTGCCTCCTACGATCAGTACTTC.

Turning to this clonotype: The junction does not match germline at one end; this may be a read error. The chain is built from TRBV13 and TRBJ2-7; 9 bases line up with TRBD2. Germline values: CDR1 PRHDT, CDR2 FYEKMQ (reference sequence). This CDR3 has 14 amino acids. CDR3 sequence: CDSRRNPAGGEQYF. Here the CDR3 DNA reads TGTGACAGCAGACGGAACCCCGCGGGAGGGGAACAGTACTTC.

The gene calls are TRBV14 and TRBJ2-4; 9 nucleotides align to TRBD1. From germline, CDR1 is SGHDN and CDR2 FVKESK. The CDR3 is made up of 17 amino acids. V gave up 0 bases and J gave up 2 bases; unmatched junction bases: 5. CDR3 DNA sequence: TGTGCCAGCAGCCAAGAAGGACAGGGGCTACCCAAAAACATTCAGTACTTC. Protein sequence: CASSQEGQGLPKNIQYF.

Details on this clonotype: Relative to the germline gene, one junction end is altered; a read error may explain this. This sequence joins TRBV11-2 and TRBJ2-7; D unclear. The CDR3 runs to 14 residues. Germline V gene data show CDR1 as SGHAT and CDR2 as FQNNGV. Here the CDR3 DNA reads TGTGCCGGCAGCTCCAACCGCAAGGTACTCGAGCAGTACTTC. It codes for CAGSSNRKVLEQYF. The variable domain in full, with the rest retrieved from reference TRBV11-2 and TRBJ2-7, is EAGVAQSPRYKIIEKRQSVAFWCNPISGHATLYWYQQILGQGPKLLIQFQNNGVVDDSQLPKDRFSAERLKGVDSTLKIQPAKLEDSAVYLCAGSSNRKVLEQYFGPGTRLTVT.

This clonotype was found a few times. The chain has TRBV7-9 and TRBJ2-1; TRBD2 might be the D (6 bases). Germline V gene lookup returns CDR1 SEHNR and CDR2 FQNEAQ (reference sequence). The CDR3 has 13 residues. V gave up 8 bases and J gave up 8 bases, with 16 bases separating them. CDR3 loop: CASARDFPHEQFF. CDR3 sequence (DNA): TGTGCCAGCGCCCGGGACTTCCCTCATGAGCAGTTCTTC.

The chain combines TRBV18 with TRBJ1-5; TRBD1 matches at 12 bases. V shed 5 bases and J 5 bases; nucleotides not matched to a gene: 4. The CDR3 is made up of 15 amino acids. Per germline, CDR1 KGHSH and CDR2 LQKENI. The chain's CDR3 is CASSSGQGAYQPQHF. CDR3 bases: TGTGCCAGCTCATCGGGACAGGGGGCCTATCAGCCCCAGCATTTT. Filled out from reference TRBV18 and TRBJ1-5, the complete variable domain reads NAGVMQNPRHLVRRRGQEARLRCSPMKGHSHVYWYRQLPEEGLKFMVYLQKENIIDESGMPKERFSAEFPKEGPSILRIQQVVRGDSAAYFCASSSGQGAYQPQHFGDGTRLSIL.

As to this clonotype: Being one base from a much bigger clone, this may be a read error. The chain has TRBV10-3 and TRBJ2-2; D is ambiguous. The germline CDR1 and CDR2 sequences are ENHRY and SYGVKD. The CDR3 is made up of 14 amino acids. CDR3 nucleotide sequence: TGTACCATCCCTAAGCGTGGGAACACCGGGGAGCTGTTTTTT. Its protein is CTIPKRGNTGELFF.

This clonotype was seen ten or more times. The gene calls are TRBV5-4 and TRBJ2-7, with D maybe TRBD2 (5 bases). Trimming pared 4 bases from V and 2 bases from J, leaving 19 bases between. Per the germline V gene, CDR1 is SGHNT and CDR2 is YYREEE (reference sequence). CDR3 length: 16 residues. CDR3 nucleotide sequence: TGTGCCAGCAGCCCCCGCGGAGGTGGCAGAGCCTACGAGCAGTACTTC. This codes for CASSPRGGGRAYEQYF. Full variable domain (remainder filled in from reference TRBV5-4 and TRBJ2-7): ETGVTQSPTHLIKTRGQQVTLRCSSQSGHNTVSWYQQALGQGPQFIFQYYREEENGRGNFPPRFSGLQFPNYSSELNVNALELDDSALYLCASSPRGGGRAYEQYFGPGTRLTVT.

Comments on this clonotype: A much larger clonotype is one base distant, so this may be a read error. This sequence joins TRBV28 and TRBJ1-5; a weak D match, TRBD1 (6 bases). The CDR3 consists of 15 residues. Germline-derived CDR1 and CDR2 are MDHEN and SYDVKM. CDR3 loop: CDSRIGGFVNQPQHF. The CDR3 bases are TGTGACAGCAGGATAGGGGGTTTCGTCAATCAGCCCCAGCATTTT. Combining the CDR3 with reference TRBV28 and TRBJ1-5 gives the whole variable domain DVKVTQSSRYLVKRTGEKVFLECVQDMDHENMFWYRQDPGLGLRLIYFSYDVKMKEKGDIPEGYSVSREKKERFSLILESASTNQTSMYLCDSRIGGFVNQPQHFGDGTRLSIL.

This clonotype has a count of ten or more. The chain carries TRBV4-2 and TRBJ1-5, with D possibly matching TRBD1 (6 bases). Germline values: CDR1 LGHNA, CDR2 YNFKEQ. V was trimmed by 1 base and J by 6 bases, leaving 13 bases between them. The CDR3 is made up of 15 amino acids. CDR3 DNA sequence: TGTGCCAGCAGCCAAGTAAAGGGGGGGTTTCAGCCCCAGCATTTT. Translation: CASSQVKGGFQPQHF.

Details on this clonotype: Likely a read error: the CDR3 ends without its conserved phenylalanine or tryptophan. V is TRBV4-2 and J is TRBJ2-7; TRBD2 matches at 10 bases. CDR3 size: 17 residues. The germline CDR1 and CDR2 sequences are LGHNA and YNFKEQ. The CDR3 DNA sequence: TGTGCCAGCAGTCAAGACGTGATAGCGGGAGGTAATACGAAGCAGTACCTC. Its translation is CASSQDVIAGGNTKQYL.

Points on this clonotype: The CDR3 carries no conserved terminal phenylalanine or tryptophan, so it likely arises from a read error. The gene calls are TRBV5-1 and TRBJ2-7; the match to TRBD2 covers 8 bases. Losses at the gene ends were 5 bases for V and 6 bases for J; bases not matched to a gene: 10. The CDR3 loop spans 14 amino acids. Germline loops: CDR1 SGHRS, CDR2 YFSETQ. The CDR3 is CASRVGGGRTEQYL. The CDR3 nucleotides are TGCGCCAGCAGGGTCGGTGGCGGGAGGACCGAGCAGTACCTC.

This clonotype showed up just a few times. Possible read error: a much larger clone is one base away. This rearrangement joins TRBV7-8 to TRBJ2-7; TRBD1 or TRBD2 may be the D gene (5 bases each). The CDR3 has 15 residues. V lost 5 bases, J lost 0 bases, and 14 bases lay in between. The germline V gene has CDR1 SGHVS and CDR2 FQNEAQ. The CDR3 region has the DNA TGTGCCAGCAGCAAAAAGAGGGGTGGCTCCTACGAGCAGTACTTC. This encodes CASSKKRGGSYEQYF.

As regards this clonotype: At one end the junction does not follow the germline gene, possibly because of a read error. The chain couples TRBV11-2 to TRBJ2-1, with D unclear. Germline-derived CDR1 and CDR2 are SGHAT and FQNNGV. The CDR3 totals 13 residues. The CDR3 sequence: CANTRENYNEQSF. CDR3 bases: TGTGCCAACACTCGCGAAAACTACAATGAGCAGTCCTTC.

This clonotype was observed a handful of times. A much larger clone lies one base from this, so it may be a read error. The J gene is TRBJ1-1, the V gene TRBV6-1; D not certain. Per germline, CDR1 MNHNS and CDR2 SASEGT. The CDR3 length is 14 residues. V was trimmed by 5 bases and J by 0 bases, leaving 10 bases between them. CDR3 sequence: CASSRQIVNTEAFF. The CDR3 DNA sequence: TGTGCCAGCAGTCGACAAATTGTGAACACTGAAGCTTTCTTT.